This TCR beta chain was sequenced for a study of T cells in Graves' hyperthyroidism and ophthalmopathy. Amplified regions were TCR beta CDR3 sequences from RNA transcripts. First-round RT-PCR targeting the TCR CDR3 was performed with the HTBI primer set. TCRdb re-called the multiplex PCR reads with MiXCR, one entry per CDR3 protein. The sample includes some 300,000 distinct CDR3 sequences, roughly an eighth of them seen just once. This clonotype was seen repeatedly, ten times or more. What it binds is unknown. General observations from the study: Most clonotypes expanded in the thyroid (above 0.001) were also present in blood.

This TCR derives from a middle-aged woman with Graves' hyperthyroidism. The sequenced sample consisted of blood.

The DNA of the CDR3 is TGCGCCAGCAGCTTGGGGCTAGCGGGAATCAATGAGCAGTTCTTC. It yields the protein CASSLGLAGINEQFF. This chain uses TRBV5-1 with TRBJ2-1; 9 bases fit TRBD2. The CDR3 totals 15 residues. With 0 bases clipped from V and 6 bases from J, the junction kept 4 bases outside the gene matches. The germline gives CDR1 SGHRS, CDR2 YFSETQ.